This passage covers 22 T cell receptor beta chains from one sample sequenced in a study of cytomegalovirus exposure and HLA in healthy donors. The primer mix had 60 Vbeta and 13 Jbeta primers. The repertoire was sequenced with immunoSEQ multiplex PCR; TCRdb's copy has only in-frame clones and lacks some. The sample has about 150,000 clones; 65% to 80% are singletons. Material: PBMCs. The source is a woman between 40 and 50 years old in good health and CMV-seronegative.

This clone was counted between two and nine times. The chain is built from TRBV27 and TRBJ2-3; 8 bases match TRBD1. The ends lost 6 bases at V and 4 bases at J; junction bases unmatched: 6. The CDR3 extends over 14 amino acids. Germline-derived CDR1 and CDR2 are MNHEY and SMNVEV (reference sequence). CDR3 loop: CASRDRAMADTQYF. In DNA form, the CDR3 reads TGTGCCAGCAGGGACAGGGCGATGGCAGATACGCAGTATTTT.

V is TRBV28 and J is TRBJ1-2; TRBD1 aligns across 9 bases. J was trimmed by 8 bases and V by 1 base; bases with no gene match: 8. The germline V gene has CDR1 MDHEN and CDR2 SYDVKM. This CDR3 has 15 amino acids. Here the CDR3 reads CASSLSQDRGWGYTF. For the CDR3, the DNA is TGTGCCAGCAGTTTATCCCAGGACAGGGGATGGGGCTACACCTTC.

The sample holds a few counts of this clone. The V and J genes are TRBV4-1 and TRBJ2-3, with 9 bases aligning to TRBD2. CDR3 length: 19 amino acids. V shed 3 bases and J 2 bases; nucleotides not matched to a gene: 15. Germline lookup yields CDR1 MGHRA and CDR2 YSYEKL. The CDR3: CASSQVIERLAVNTDTQYF. CDR3 in DNA: TGCGCCAGCAGCCAGGTTATTGAACGACTAGCGGTGAACACAGATACGCAGTATTTT.

This clone has a single count. CDR3 residues: CGESGDSTDTQYF. In DNA, the CDR3 is TGTGGCGAAAGCGGGGATAGCACAGATACGCAGTATTTT. The gene calls are TRBV5-8 and TRBJ2-3; the match to TRBD2 covers 7 bases. The CDR3 has 13 residues. CDR1 and CDR2 (germline): SGHTS, YDEGEE.

This clone was counted a single time. The chain carries TRBV5-1 and TRBJ1-5; D is perhaps TRBD1 (5 bases). In germline, CDR1 is SGHRS, CDR2 YFSETQ. Trimming took 0 bases from V and 6 from J, leaving 13 bases between them. This CDR3 has 15 amino acids. The CDR3, as DNA: TGCGCCAGCAGCTTGGCCGGGCAGGGAGGTCAGCCCCAGCATTTT. It codes for CASSLAGQGGQPQHF.

This chain links TRBV6-6 with TRBJ1-1; 8 nucleotides line up with TRBD1. The germline V gene has CDR1 MNHNY and CDR2 SVGAGI (reference sequence). The V gene end was trimmed by 7 bases and the J gene end by 5 bases; junction bases not matched to a gene: 6. CDR3 size: 13 residues. CDR3 residues: CASTGQGRTEAFF. The CDR3 DNA reads TGTGCCAGCACTGGACAGGGTAGGACTGAAGCTTTCTTT.

The J gene is TRBJ1-2, the V gene TRBV13, with D perhaps TRBD1 (5 bases). Germline lookup yields CDR1 PRHDT and CDR2 FYEKMQ (reference sequence). V lost 5 bases, J lost 0 bases, and 10 bases lay in between. This CDR3 region has 14 residues. CDR3 sequence: CASSILDTNYGYTF. The CDR3 coding sequence is TGTGCCAGCAGCATTTTGGACACTAACTATGGCTACACCTTC.

This sequence joins TRBV11-2 and TRBJ1-2, with D perhaps matching TRBD1 (5 bases). Germline CDR1 reads SGHAT; CDR2 reads FQNNGV. CDR3 length: 13 residues. V lost 4 bases to trimming and J lost 2 bases, with 8 bases between them. The CDR3 nucleotides read TGTGCCAGCAGCTCCGGGGGGAACTATGGCTACACCTTC. Encoded protein: CASSSGGNYGYTF.

The J gene is TRBJ1-5, the V gene TRBV4-1; 8 bases fit TRBD1. CDR1 and CDR2 from the germline V gene are MGHRA and YSYEKL. The CDR3 runs 16 residues. The J segment lost 4 bases and the V segment lost 5 bases, leaving 10 bases of the junction unmatched. CDR3 DNA sequence: TGCGCCAGCAGCTTGACAGGGGAGCCAGGAAATCAGCCCCAGCATTTT. Translation: CASSLTGEPGNQPQHF.

V is TRBV4-1 and J is TRBJ1-1; the D gene is possibly TRBD1 (5 bases). The length of the CDR3 is 15 residues. The V and J ends lost 0 bases and 6 bases respectively, with 14 bases between them. Per the germline V gene, CDR1 is MGHRA and CDR2 is YSYEKL. Here the CDR3 reads CASSQDWRGYSEAFF. DNA for the CDR3: TGCGCCAGCAGCCAAGATTGGAGGGGCTACTCTGAAGCTTTCTTT.

V and J are TRBV6-1 and TRBJ2-7; 7 bases agree with TRBD1. The CDR3 has 13 residues. CDR1 MNHNS and CDR2 SASEGT come from the germline V gene. The ends lost 1 base at V and 3 bases at J; junction bases unmatched: 0. CDR3 DNA: TGTGCCAGCAGTGAAGACAGGGGCTACGAGCAGTACTTC. Its translation is CASSEDRGYEQYF.

The sample holds a few counts of this clone. This sequence joins TRBV13 and TRBJ1-2, with D perhaps TRBD1 (6 bases). Germline assignment: CDR1 PRHDT and CDR2 FYEKMQ (reference sequence). V was clipped by 6 bases and J by 3 bases, with 17 bases between them. CDR3 size: 15 residues. As DNA, the CDR3 is TGTGCCAGCAGGCCCCGGGGGGGCCTATACTATGGCTACACCTTC. This translates into CASRPRGGLYYGYTF.

This rearrangement joins TRBV28 to TRBJ1-2; TRBD1 matches 10 bases. Germline V gene data show CDR1 as MDHEN and CDR2 as SYDVKM. Trimming cost V 6 bases and J 7 bases; bases outside gene matches: 11. The CDR3 has 15 amino acids. The CDR3 coding sequence is TGTGCCAGCAGAAGTGCGGGACAGGGGTCGCCTGGCTACACCTTC. Translating it yields CASRSAGQGSPGYTF.

The rearrangement joins TRBV5-1 to TRBJ2-3, with TRBD2 as a possible D gene (6 bases). Germline CDR1 is SGHRS and CDR2 is YFSETQ. The CDR3 covers 16 residues. The germline V and J ends were trimmed by 4 bases and 0 bases, with 15 bases remaining between them. CDR3 loop: CASSSGRQHSTDTQYF. The CDR3 region has the DNA TGCGCCAGCAGCAGCGGGCGGCAGCATAGCACAGATACGCAGTATTTT. Looking up the rest from reference TRBV5-1 and TRBJ2-3 gives the full variable domain: KAGVTQTPRYLIKTRGQQVTLSCSPISGHRSVSWYQQTPGQGLQFLFEYFSETQRNKGNFPGRFSGRQFSNSRSEMNVSTLELGDSALYLCASSSGRQHSTDTQYFGPGTRLTVL.

V is TRBV29-1 and J is TRBJ1-2; 11 bases are a match to TRBD1. The CDR3 covers 13 residues. The V gene end was trimmed by 7 bases and the J gene end by 4 bases; junction bases not matched to a gene: 5. CDR1 is SQVTM, CDR2 ANQGSEA, per germline. The CDR3 DNA sequence: TGCAGCGCAGGGACAGGGGGAATCTATGGCTACACCTTC. It translates to CSAGTGGIYGYTF.

The chain couples TRBV2 to TRBJ2-5; D is undetermined. V lost 4 bases, J lost 1 base, and 10 bases lay in between. The CDR3 sequence is 14 residues long. Germline-derived CDR1 and CDR2 are SNHLY and FYNNEI. CDR3 loop: CASSASRRQETQYF. CDR3 nucleotide sequence: TGTGCCAGCAGTGCCTCTAGGCGCCAAGAGACCCAGTACTTC.

CDR3 sequence reads: CASKRGDTGELFF. DNA of the CDR3: TGTGCCAGCAAGCGGGGGGACACCGGGGAGCTGTTTTTT. The V call is TRBV9, the J call TRBJ2-2; 9 nucleotides match TRBD2. V was clipped by 6 bases and J by 3 bases; unmatched bases: 0. Germline V gene lookup returns CDR1 SGDLS and CDR2 YYNGEE. The CDR3 covers 13 residues.

The chain recombines TRBV28 with TRBJ1-4; 7 nucleotides match TRBD1. The CDR3 sequence is 14 residues long. V was clipped by 5 bases and J by 5 bases; unmatched bases: 5. The germline gives CDR1 MDHEN, CDR2 SYDVKM. CDR3 loop: CASSPGQDNEKLFF. CDR3 DNA sequence: TGTGCCAGCAGTCCAGGACAGGACAATGAAAAACTGTTTTTT.

The CDR3 DNA reads as TGTGCCAGCAGTGAACCTACTAGCGGGGGGCGCCATAGCACAGATACGCAGTATTTT. Translating gives CASSEPTSGGRHSTDTQYF. V and J are TRBV6-1 and TRBJ2-3; 12 bases are shared with TRBD2. Germline V gene lookup returns CDR1 MNHNS and CDR2 SASEGT. The ends lost 2 bases at V and 0 bases at J; junction bases unmatched: 9. The CDR3 covers 19 residues.

The rearrangement uses TRBV27 and TRBJ2-1; 11 nucleotides match TRBD2. The CDR3 covers 16 residues. J gave up 10 bases and V 3 bases, and 11 bases lay outside the gene matches. Germline V gene sequence: CDR1 MNHEY, CDR2 SMNVEV (reference sequence). DNA for the CDR3: TGTGCCAGCAGTTTCATTTTAGCGGGAGGGCCCCCCGAGCAGTTCTTC. Translated, it gives CASSFILAGGPPEQFF.

Note on this clone: Compared with germline, one end of the junction differs, possibly owing to a read error. The chain is built from TRBV7-9 and TRBJ1-1, with D perhaps TRBD1 (5 bases). The CDR3 sequence is 16 residues long. Germline V gene lookup returns CDR1 SEHNR and CDR2 FQNEAQ (reference sequence). CDR3 amino acids: CSSSLAKAQGNTEAFF. In nucleotides, the CDR3 is TGTTCCAGCAGCTTAGCGAAGGCCCAGGGGAACACTGAAGCTTTCTTT.

V is TRBV10-3 and J is TRBJ1-2, with 7 bases lining up with TRBD1. CDR3 length equals 13 residues. Germline lookup yields CDR1 ENHRY and CDR2 SYGVKD. V lost 3 bases to trimming and J lost 5 bases; unmatched junction nucleotides: 3. The DNA for the CDR3 is TGTGCCATCAGTGAAACGACAGGGTATGGCTACACCTTC. This sequence encodes CAISETTGYGYTF.